This T cell receptor (beta chain) is drawn from a study of Ad26.COV2.S vaccination and SARS-CoV-2 variants. Turning to the study itself: Donor participated within the Ad26.COV2.S arm of the COV1001 trial. General study findings and limits: Measures of TCR breadth and depth may have fallen short of total T cell responses.

The protocol was immunoSEQ multiplex PCR, while the TCRdb copy is restricted to in-frame clones and leaves out a portion. The sample lists some 400,000 clones, 89% occurring once. The CDR3 has 13 residues. The germline V and J ends were trimmed by 6 bases and 15 bases, with 21 bases remaining between them. With regard to this clone: What it recognizes is unknown.

Treatment specified: 15 to 20 received Ad26.COV2.S at low or high dose, single or two shots; about 5 received placebo; per-sample allocation not given. Sample collection was performed on day 63 after the first vaccine or placebo injection. This Boston cohort included adults aged 18-55 years. The gene calls are TRBV12-3 or TRBV12-4 and TRBJ2-1; weak D call: TRBD1 (6 bases). The clonotype was recovered from a person between 18 and 59 years old who received the Ad26.COV2.S COVID-19 vaccine or a placebo. Sequenced material: peripheral blood, taken in a trial of Ad26.COV2.S vaccine versus placebo. CDR3 amino acids: CASRGASMAVGFF. CDR3 coding DNA: TGTGCCAGCAGGGGGGCATCTATGGCAGTTGGGTTCTTC.